The 24 T cell receptor beta chains reported below all come from one sample, sequenced in a study of T cells in tuberculosis. Libraries were prepared by immunoSEQ multiplex PCR; TCRdb keeps only in-frame clonotypes and omits some of them. There are 25,000 to 35,000 clones in the sample; roughly 94% occur only once, and 7.5% to 9.5% lies in the top ten. Specimen: PBMCs. These receptors were taken from a donor under 30 with latent tuberculosis or without tuberculosis infection.

This chain joins TRBV5-6 and TRBJ2-2; no definite D call. V was clipped by 0 bases and J by 5 bases, with 14 bases between them. The CDR3 is 16 amino acids. Germline values: CDR1 SGHDT, CDR2 YYEEEE. The CDR3 here is CASSLAPRSITGELFF. CDR3 bases: TGTGCCAGCAGCTTGGCCCCCAGGTCTATTACCGGGGAGCTGTTTTTT.

The rearrangement joins TRBV6-1 to TRBJ2-1; tentatively, D is TRBD2 (5 bases). V lost 8 bases and J lost 10, with 15 bases in between. In germline, CDR1 is MNHNS, CDR2 SASEGT. The CDR3 has 12 residues. CDR3 DNA sequence: TGTGCCAGCCAAATTTTAGCTAGCGAGCAGTTCTTC. Its translation: CASQILASEQFF.

This chain uses TRBV15 with TRBJ1-1; tentative D call: TRBD1 (5 bases). Trimming cost V 1 base and J 9 bases, with 12 bases left between them. Germline CDR1 LNHNV, CDR2 YYDKDF (reference sequence). The CDR3 runs 13 residues. This chain's CDR3 is CATSRGKGRQAFF. The CDR3 DNA reads TGTGCCACCAGCAGAGGTAAGGGGCGCCAAGCTTTCTTT.

The chain uses TRBV5-1 and TRBJ2-1; D is possibly TRBD1 (6 bases). Germline V gives CDR1 SGHRS, CDR2 YFSETQ. The CDR3 runs to 15 residues. V lost 0 bases to trimming and J lost 2 bases, with 9 bases between them. The CDR3 region is CASSLGQVAYNEQFF. CDR3 sequence (DNA): TGCGCCAGCAGCTTGGGACAGGTAGCCTACAATGAGCAGTTCTTC.

This clone came up once. This chain uses TRBV5-1 with TRBJ2-5; D call uncertain. The CDR3 consists of 13 residues. Germline V gene lookup returns CDR1 SGHRS and CDR2 YFSETQ. V lost 3 bases to trimming and J lost 4 bases, with 10 bases between them. The CDR3 region is CASSSGGLETQYF. Here the CDR3 DNA reads TGCGCCAGCAGCTCGGGTGGCCTAGAGACCCAGTACTTC. The variable domain in full, with the rest retrieved from reference TRBV5-1 and TRBJ2-5, is KAGVTQTPRYLIKTRGQQVTLSCSPISGHRSVSWYQQTPGQGLQFLFEYFSETQRNKGNFPGRFSGRQFSNSRSEMNVSTLELGDSALYLCASSSGGLETQYFGPGTRLLVL.

The genes are TRBV29-1 and TRBJ1-2; possible D gene TRBD1, 6 bases. V was shortened by 5 bases and J by 0 bases, with 16 bases between the two germline ends. From germline, CDR1 is SQVTM and CDR2 ANQGSEA. CDR3 length equals 15 residues. The CDR3 loop reads CSVIEGRGSNYGYTF. The CDR3 DNA is TGCAGCGTTATCGAGGGAAGGGGGTCTAACTATGGCTACACCTTC.

This clone was detected a few times. The CDR3: CASSPRTAAVNQPQHF. CDR3 sequence (DNA): TGTGCCAGTAGTCCCAGGACAGCCGCGGTCAATCAGCCCCAGCATTTT. The V call is TRBV19, the J call TRBJ1-5; perhaps TRBD1 as D (6 bases). The V and J ends lost 5 bases and 3 bases respectively, with 17 bases between them. Looked up from germline, CDR1 is LNHDA and CDR2 is SQIVND (reference sequence). CDR3 length: 16 amino acids.

V usage is TRBV30 and J usage is TRBJ2-7; 8 bases match TRBD2. This CDR3 is 14 amino acids long. The V segment lost 0 bases and the J segment 1 base; nucleotides outside the gene matches: 2. In germline, CDR1 is GTSNPN, CDR2 SVGIG (reference sequence). This CDR3 is CAWSVTSGSYEQYF. CDR3 DNA sequence: TGTGCCTGGAGTGTAACTAGCGGTTCCTACGAGCAGTACTTC.

V gene TRBV5-1 combines with J gene TRBJ2-2, with 11 bases lining up with TRBD1. This CDR3 contains 15 residues. Germline V gives CDR1 SGHRS, CDR2 YFSETQ. Germline trimming cut 5 bases from V and 5 bases from J; bases unmatched to any gene: 5. The DNA for the CDR3 is TGCGCCAGCAGAGGACAGGGGGCTAGGACCGGGGAGCTGTTTTTT. It is translated as CASRGQGARTGELFF.

V gene TRBV28 combines with J gene TRBJ2-7; TRBD1 matches at 8 bases. The junction had 8 bases not matched to a gene; V was cut back by 2 bases and J by 5 bases. The length of the CDR3 is 15 residues. The germline V gene has CDR1 MDHEN and CDR2 SYDVKM. The CDR3 nucleotides read TGTGCCAGCAGTTTAGCGTCAGGGGGCAAGGACGAGCAGTACTTC. Its protein product is CASSLASGGKDEQYF.

The V gene is TRBV10-3, the J gene TRBJ2-1, with unresolved D. Per germline, CDR1 ENHRY and CDR2 SYGVKD. The CDR3 is 13 residues long. Trimming removed 6 bases at V and 7 bases at J, with 13 bases between. CDR3 protein: CAIRASLENEQFF. The CDR3 coding sequence is TGTGCCATCAGGGCGTCGTTGGAGAATGAGCAGTTCTTC.

J is TRBJ2-6 and V is TRBV18, with 8 nucleotides matching TRBD1. V gave up 4 bases and J gave up 0 bases; unmatched junction bases: 8. The germline CDR1 and CDR2 sequences are KGHSH and LQKENI. The CDR3 runs 18 residues. The CDR3 DNA reads as TGTGCCAGCTCACTTGGACAGGGACACCTCTCTGGGGCCAACGTCCTGACTTTC. It yields the protein CASSLGQGHLSGANVLTF.

The chain combines TRBV2 with TRBJ2-3; no clear D gene. There are 14 residues in the CDR3. The germline CDR1 and CDR2 sequences are SNHLY and FYNNEI. V shed 8 bases and J shed 0 bases, with 12 bases lying between them. In nucleotides, the CDR3 is TGTGCCAGCGCCTCCTCGGTTAGCACAGATACGCAGTATTTT. Protein product: CASASSVSTDTQYF.

This chain joins TRBV27 and TRBJ2-1; 7 bases are shared with TRBD2. From germline, CDR1 is MNHEY and CDR2 SMNVEV (reference sequence). This CDR3 is 15 amino acids long. The ends lost 6 bases at V and 2 bases at J; junction bases unmatched: 7. The CDR3 nucleotides read TGTGCCAGCAGGATCGGGGGGACTACCTACAATGAGCAGTTCTTC. This encodes CASRIGGTTYNEQFF.

The chain links TRBV6-4 to TRBJ1-2, with 10 bases fitting TRBD1. Germline V gene lookup returns CDR1 MRHNA and CDR2 SNTAGT. V trimming: 3 bases; J trimming: 7 bases; junction bases outside the gene matches: 8. This CDR3 contains 15 residues. CDR3 protein: CASSEMTGGKGGYTF. The CDR3 coding sequence is TGTGCCAGCAGTGAAATGACAGGGGGCAAGGGTGGCTACACCTTC.

The J gene is TRBJ2-2, the V gene TRBV27, with D possibly TRBD1 on 6 matching bases. The V end lost 6 bases, the J end lost 4 bases, and 15 bases lay between the germline ends. There are 15 residues in the CDR3. CDR1 is MNHEY, CDR2 SMNVEV, per germline (reference sequence). The CDR3 DNA reads as TGTGCCAGCAGGCGTCCCGGACAGTCCACCGGGGAGCTGTTTTTT. Translated: CASRRPGQSTGELFF.

The chain employs TRBV28 and TRBJ1-2; 11 nucleotides match TRBD1. The CDR3 has 17 amino acids. The J segment lost 5 bases and the V segment lost 4 bases, leaving 12 bases of the junction unmatched. Germline V gives CDR1 MDHEN, CDR2 SYDVKM. The CDR3 reads CASSSRTGGAVEYGYTF. The CDR3, as DNA: TGTGCCAGCAGTTCCAGGACAGGGGGCGCCGTGGAATATGGCTACACCTTC.

The chain is built from TRBV5-6 and TRBJ2-3, with D possibly TRBD1 on 5 matching bases. The CDR3 is 14 residues long. Trimming pared 4 bases from V and 0 bases from J, leaving 9 bases between. Germline V gene data show CDR1 as SGHDT and CDR2 as YYEEEE. CDR3 protein: CASSPRGSTDTQYF. The CDR3 DNA reads TGTGCCAGCAGCCCTAGGGGTAGCACAGATACGCAGTATTTT.

J is TRBJ1-5 and V is TRBV2, with a weak D call TRBD1 (6 bases). Trimming removed 4 bases at V and 7 bases at J, with 17 bases between. There are 15 residues in the CDR3. The germline V gene encodes CDR1 SNHLY and CDR2 FYNNEI. DNA of the CDR3: TGTGCCAGCAGTGCCTCACCAGGGGTCGGGCAGCCCCAGCATTTT. This encodes CASSASPGVGQPQHF.

The chain links TRBV28 to TRBJ2-5; a weak D match, TRBD1 (6 bases). The CDR3 runs to 19 residues. The V gene's germline CDR1 is MDHEN and CDR2 SYDVKM. Deletions cut 4 bases from V and 2 bases from J, with 26 bases between. The chain's CDR3 is CASSSTPSSVGAYQETQYF. The CDR3 DNA follows: TGTGCCAGCAGTTCTACCCCATCTTCTGTGGGGGCTTATCAAGAGACCCAGTACTTC.

V usage is TRBV27 and J usage is TRBJ2-7; weak D call: TRBD1 (6 bases). This CDR3 has 15 amino acids. CDR1 is MNHEY, CDR2 SMNVEV, per germline (reference sequence). V was clipped by 5 bases and J by 2 bases, with 16 bases between them. CDR3: CASSGRTGSTYEQYF. CDR3 DNA sequence: TGTGCCAGCAGTGGTAGAACAGGGTCAACCTACGAGCAGTACTTC.

The chain recombines TRBV20-1 with TRBJ1-2; the D is unclear. The CDR3 is made up of 11 amino acids. CDR1 and CDR2 from the germline V gene are DFQATT and SNEGSKA (reference sequence). The ends were cut back, 3 bases at V and 5 bases at J, with 7 bases in the middle. Here the CDR3 reads CSASPRYGYTF. As DNA, the CDR3 is TGCAGTGCTAGTCCCCGGTATGGCTACACCTTC.

The chain employs TRBV6-1 and TRBJ2-1; TRBD2 is a possible D gene (5 bases). Deletions cut 3 bases from V and 0 bases from J, with 18 bases between. This CDR3 region has 18 residues. Germline lookup yields CDR1 MNHNS and CDR2 SASEGT. The CDR3 region has the DNA TGTGCCAGCAGTGATCATTCAAAAGGCGGAGGCTCCTACAATGAGCAGTTCTTC. This codes for CASSDHSKGGGSYNEQFF.

The chain is built from TRBV2 and TRBJ2-6; D not certain. There are 13 residues in the CDR3. V was cut by 4 bases and J by 8 bases, with 9 bases left in between. Germline V gene lookup returns CDR1 SNHLY and CDR2 FYNNEI. The CDR3, as DNA: TGTGCCAGCAGTGTGCTTGAGACCAACGTCCTGACTTTC. Its protein product is CASSVLETNVLTF.